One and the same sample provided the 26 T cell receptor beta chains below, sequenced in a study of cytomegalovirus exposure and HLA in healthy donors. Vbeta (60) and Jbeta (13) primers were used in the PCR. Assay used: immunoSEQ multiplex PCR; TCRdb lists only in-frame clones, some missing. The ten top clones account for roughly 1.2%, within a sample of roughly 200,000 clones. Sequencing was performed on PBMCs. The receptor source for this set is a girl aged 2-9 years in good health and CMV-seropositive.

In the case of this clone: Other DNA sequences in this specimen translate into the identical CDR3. The CDR3 protein is CASSHLGQGVGLTGELFF. The CDR3 DNA follows: TGCGCCAGCAGCCACCTTGGACAGGGGGTTGGGCTCACCGGGGAGCTGTTTTTT. The gene calls are TRBV4-1 and TRBJ2-2; 10 bases are shared with TRBD1. The germline gives CDR1 MGHRA, CDR2 YSYEKL. This CDR3 region has 18 residues. The ends lost 3 bases at V and 4 bases at J; junction bases unmatched: 11.

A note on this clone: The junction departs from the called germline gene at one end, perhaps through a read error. The CDR3 sequence: CASRPSGTTVYEQHF. CDR3 nucleotides: TGCGCCAGCCGCCCATCCGGGACTACGGTCTACGAGCAGCACTTC. The chain joins TRBV5-1 to TRBJ2-7, with 7 bases that match TRBD2. The CDR3 sequence is 15 residues long. Germline V gene sequence: CDR1 SGHRS, CDR2 YFSETQ.

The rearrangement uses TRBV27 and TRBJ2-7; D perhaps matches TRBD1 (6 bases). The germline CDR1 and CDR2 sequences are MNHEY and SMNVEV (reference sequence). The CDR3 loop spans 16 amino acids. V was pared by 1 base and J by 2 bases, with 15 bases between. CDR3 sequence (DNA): TGTGCCAGCAGTTTATTCCAAACAGGGTTTCCCTACGAGCAGTACTTC. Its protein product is CASSLFQTGFPYEQYF.

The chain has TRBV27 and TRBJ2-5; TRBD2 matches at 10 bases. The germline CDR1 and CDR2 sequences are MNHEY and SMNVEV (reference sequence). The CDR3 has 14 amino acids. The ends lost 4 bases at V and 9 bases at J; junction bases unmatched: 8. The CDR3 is CASSSNLAGASQYF. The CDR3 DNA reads TGTGCCAGCAGTTCCAATCTAGCGGGAGCGTCCCAGTACTTC.

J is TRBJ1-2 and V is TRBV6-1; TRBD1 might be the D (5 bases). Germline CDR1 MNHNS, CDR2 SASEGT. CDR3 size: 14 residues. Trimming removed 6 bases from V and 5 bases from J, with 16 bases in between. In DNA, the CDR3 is TGTGCCAGCAGCCCAACTACCGACAGTTATGGCTACACCTTC. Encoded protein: CASSPTTDSYGYTF.

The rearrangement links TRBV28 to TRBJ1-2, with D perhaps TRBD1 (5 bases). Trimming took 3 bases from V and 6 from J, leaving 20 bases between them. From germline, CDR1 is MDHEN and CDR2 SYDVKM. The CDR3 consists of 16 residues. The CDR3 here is CASSFLSHRPRDGYTF. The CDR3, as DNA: TGTGCCAGCAGTTTCCTTTCTCACAGGCCCCGGGATGGCTACACCTTC.

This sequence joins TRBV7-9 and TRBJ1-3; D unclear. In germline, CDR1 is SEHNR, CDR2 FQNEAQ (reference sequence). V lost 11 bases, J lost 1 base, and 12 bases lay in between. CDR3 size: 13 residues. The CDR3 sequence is CAGPGKSGNTIYF. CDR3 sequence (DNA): TGTGCCGGACCCGGGAAATCTGGAAACACCATATATTTT.

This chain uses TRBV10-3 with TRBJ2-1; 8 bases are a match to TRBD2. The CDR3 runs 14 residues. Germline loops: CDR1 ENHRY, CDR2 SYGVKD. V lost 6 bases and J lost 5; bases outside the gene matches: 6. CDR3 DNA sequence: TGTGCCATCAGAGCGGGAGCAGAGGACAATGAGCAGTTCTTC. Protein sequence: CAIRAGAEDNEQFF.

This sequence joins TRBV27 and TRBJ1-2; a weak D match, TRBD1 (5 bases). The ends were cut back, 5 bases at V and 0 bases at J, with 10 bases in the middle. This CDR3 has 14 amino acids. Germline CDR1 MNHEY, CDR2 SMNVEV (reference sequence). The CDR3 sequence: CASSPGRANYGYTF. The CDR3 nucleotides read TGTGCCAGCAGTCCAGGGAGGGCTAACTATGGCTACACCTTC.

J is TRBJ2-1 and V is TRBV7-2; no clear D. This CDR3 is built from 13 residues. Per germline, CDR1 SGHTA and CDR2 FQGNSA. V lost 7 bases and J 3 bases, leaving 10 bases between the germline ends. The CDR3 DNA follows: TGTGCCAGCAATTCCGGTTTCTACAATGAGCAGTTCTTC. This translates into CASNSGFYNEQFF.

This chain's CDR3 is CSARESHEQFF. In nucleotides, the CDR3 is TGCAGTGCTAGAGAGAGCCATGAGCAGTTCTTC. The rearrangement links TRBV20-1 to TRBJ2-1; D is uncertain. Germline loops: CDR1 DFQATT, CDR2 SNEGSKA (reference sequence). The CDR3 runs 11 residues. The V gene lost 0 bases and the J gene lost 8 bases, with 5 bases spanning the gap.

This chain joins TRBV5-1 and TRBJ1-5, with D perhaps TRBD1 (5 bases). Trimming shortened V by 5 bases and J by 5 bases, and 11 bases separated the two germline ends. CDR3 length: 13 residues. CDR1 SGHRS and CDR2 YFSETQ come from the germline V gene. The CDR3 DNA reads TGCGCCAGCAGTTCGCAGGGTGATCAGCCCCAGCATTTT. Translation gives CASSSQGDQPQHF.

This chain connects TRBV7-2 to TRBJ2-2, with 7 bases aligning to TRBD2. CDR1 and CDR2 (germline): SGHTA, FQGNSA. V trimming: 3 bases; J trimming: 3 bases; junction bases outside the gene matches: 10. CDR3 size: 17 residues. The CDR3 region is CASSFWPGGGDTGELFF. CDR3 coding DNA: TGTGCCAGCAGCTTCTGGCCGGGGGGAGGGGACACCGGGGAGCTGTTTTTT.

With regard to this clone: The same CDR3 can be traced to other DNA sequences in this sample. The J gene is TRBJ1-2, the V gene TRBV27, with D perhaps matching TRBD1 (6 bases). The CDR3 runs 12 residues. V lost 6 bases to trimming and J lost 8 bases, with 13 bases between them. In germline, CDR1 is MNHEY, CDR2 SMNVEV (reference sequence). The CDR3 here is CASSSAGGGYTF. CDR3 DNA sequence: TGTGCCAGCAGCTCAGCGGGGGGCGGCTACACCTTC.

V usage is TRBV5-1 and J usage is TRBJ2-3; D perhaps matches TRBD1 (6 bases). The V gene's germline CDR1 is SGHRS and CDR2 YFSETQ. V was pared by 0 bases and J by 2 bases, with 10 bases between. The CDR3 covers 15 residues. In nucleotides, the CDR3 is TGCGCCAGCAGCTTGGTGGGACACGACACAGATACGCAGTATTTT. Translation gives CASSLVGHDTDTQYF.

The CDR3 DNA sequence: TGTGCCAGCAGTTTCGGTGCGGGAGCCTACAATGAGCAGTTCTTC. Translation: CASSFGAGAYNEQFF. This chain uses TRBV28 with TRBJ2-1, with 7 bases fitting TRBD2. The CDR3 covers 15 residues. The junction had 4 bases not matched to a gene; V was cut back by 3 bases and J by 2 bases. From germline, CDR1 is MDHEN and CDR2 SYDVKM.

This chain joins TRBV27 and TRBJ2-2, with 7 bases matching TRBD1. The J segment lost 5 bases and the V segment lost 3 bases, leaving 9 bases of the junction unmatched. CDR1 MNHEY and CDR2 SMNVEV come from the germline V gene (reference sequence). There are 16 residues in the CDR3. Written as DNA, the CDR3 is TGTGCCAGCAGTTTCCCCCGACAGGGCGGGACCGGGGAGCTGTTTTTT. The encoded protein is CASSFPRQGGTGELFF.

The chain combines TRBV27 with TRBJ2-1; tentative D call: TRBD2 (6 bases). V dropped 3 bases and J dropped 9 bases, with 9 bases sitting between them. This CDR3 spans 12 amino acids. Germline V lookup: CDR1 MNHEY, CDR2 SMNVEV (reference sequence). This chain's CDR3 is CASSFFSGEQFF. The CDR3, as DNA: TGTGCCAGCAGTTTCTTTAGCGGTGAGCAGTTCTTC.

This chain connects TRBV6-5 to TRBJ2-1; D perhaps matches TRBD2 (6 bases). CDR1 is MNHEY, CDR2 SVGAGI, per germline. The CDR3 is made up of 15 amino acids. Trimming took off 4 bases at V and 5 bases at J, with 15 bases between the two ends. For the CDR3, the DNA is TGTGCCAGCAGTTGGGACTCCAGTGGCGACAATGAGCAGTTCTTC. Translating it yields CASSWDSSGDNEQFF.

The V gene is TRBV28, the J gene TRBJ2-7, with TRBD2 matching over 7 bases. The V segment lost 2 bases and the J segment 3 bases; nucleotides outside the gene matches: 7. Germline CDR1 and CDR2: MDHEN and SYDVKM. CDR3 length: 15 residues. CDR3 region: CASSLPGGGNYEQYF. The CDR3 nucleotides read TGTGCCAGCAGTTTACCGGGAGGTGGCAACTACGAGCAGTACTTC.

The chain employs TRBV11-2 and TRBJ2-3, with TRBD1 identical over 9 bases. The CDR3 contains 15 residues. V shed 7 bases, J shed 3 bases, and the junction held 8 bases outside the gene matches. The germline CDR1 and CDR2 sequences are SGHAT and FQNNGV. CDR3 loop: CASTSRDRVTDTQYF. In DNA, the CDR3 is TGTGCCAGCACCTCAAGGGACAGGGTTACAGATACGCAGTATTTT.

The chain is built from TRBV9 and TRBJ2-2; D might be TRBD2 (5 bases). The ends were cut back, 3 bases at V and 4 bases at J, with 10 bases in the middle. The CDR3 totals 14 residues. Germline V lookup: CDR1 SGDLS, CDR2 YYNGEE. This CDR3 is CASSGRGGTGELFF. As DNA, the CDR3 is TGTGCCAGCAGCGGGAGAGGAGGCACCGGGGAGCTGTTTTTT.

The CDR3 here is CASSSPTRRNTGELFF. The CDR3 DNA sequence: TGTGCCAGCAGCTCACCGACTAGGAGAAACACCGGGGAGCTGTTTTTT. This chain uses TRBV7-2 with TRBJ2-2; maybe TRBD2 (6 bases). The CDR3 contains 16 residues. Per the germline V gene, CDR1 is SGHTA and CDR2 is FQGNSA. V lost 4 bases to trimming and J lost 2 bases, with 14 bases between them. The entire variable domain, with the rest obtained from reference TRBV7-2 and TRBJ2-2, is as follows: GAGVSQSPSNKVTEKGKDVELRCDPISGHTALYWYRQSLGQGLEFLIYFQGNSAPDKSGLPSDRFSAERTGGSVSTLTIQRTQQEDSAVYLCASSSPTRRNTGELFFGEGSRLTVL.

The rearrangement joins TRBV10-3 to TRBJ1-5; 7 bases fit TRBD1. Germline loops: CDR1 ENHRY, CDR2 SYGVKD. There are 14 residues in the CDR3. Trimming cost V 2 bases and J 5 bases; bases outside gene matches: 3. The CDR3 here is CAISERQGHQPQHF. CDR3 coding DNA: TGTGCCATCAGTGAGAGACAGGGACATCAGCCCCAGCATTTT.

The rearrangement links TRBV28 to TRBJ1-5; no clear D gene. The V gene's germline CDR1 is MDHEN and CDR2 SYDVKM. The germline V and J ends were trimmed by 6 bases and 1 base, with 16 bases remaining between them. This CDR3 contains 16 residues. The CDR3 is CASRMRKGLSNQPQHF. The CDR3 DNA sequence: TGTGCCAGCAGAATGAGGAAAGGACTGAGCAATCAGCCCCAGCATTTT.

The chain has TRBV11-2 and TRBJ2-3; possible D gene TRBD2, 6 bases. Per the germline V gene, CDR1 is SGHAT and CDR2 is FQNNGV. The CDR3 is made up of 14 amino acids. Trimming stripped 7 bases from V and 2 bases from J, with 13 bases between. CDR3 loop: CASTVAGLTDTQYF. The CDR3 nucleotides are TGTGCCAGCACTGTGGCGGGACTCACAGATACGCAGTATTTT.